This T cell receptor (beta chain) was sequenced during a study of CD8 T cells in ankylosing spondylitis. Notes on the study in general: Several of the motif variants were reported before in synovial fluid and blood from reactive arthritis.

This clonotype came up a few times. Its antigen remains unknown. The CDR3 loop spans 15 amino acids. Germline CDR1 DFQATT, CDR2 SNEGSKA (reference sequence). The V and J ends lost 5 bases and 1 base respectively, with 15 bases between them. TCRdb itself ran the 5' RACE reads through MiXCR, one entry per CDR3 protein. The sample holds fewer than 400,000 distinct CDR3 sequences, approximately 14% seen once. The clonotype was recovered from a male donor with ankylosing spondylitis or in good health (not recorded which). The chain is built from TRBV20-1 and TRBJ1-5, with a weak D call TRBD1 (6 bases). The specimen sequenced was blood, either unsorted or a sorted T cell fraction (not recorded which). The CDR3 nucleotides are TGCAGTGCTGGGGAACAGGGTCAGAGCAATCAGCCCCAGCATTTT. It encodes CSAGEQGQSNQPQHF.